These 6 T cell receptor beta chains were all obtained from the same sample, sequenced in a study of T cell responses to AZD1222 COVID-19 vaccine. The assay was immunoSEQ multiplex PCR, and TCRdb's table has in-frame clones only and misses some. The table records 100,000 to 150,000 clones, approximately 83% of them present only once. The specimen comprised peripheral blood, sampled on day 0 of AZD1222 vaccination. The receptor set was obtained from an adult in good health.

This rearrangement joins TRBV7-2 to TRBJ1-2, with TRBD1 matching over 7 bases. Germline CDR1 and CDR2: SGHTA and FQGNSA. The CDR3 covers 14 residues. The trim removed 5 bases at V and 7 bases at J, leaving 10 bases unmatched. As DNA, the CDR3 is TGTGCCAGCAGCCCATCGCCGGACAGGCGTGGCTACACCTTC. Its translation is CASSPSPDRRGYTF.

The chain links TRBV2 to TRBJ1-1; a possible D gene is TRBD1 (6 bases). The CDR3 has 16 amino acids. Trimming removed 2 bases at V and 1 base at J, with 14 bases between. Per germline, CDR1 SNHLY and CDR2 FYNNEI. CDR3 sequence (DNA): TGTGCCAGCAGTGAATTCCGGGGGCAAAGGAACACTGAAGCTTTCTTT. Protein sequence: CASSEFRGQRNTEAFF.

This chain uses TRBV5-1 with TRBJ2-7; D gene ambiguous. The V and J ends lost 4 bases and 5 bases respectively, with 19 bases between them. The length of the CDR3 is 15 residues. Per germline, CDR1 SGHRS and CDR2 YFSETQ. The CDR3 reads CASSIREAFSHEQYF. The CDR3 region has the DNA TGCGCCAGCAGCATACGAGAAGCCTTTTCGCACGAGCAGTACTTC.

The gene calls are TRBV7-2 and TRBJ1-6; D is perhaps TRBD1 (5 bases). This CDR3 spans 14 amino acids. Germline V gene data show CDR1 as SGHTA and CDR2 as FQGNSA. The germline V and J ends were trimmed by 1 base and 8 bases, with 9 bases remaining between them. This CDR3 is CASSLVRGDSPLHF. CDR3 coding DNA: TGTGCCAGCAGCTTAGTTCGGGGGGATTCACCCCTCCACTTT.

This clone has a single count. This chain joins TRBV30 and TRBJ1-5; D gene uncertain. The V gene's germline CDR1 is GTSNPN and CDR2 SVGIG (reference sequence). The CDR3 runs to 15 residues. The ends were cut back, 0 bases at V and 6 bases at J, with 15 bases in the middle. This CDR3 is CAWSVGLRGGQPQHF. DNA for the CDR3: TGTGCCTGGAGTGTCGGCCTCCGAGGCGGTCAGCCCCAGCATTTT.

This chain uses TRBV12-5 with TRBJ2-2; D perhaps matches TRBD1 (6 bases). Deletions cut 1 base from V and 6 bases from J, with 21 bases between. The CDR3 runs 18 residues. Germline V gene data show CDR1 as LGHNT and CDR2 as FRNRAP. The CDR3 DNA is TGTGCTAGTGGTTTGGATACCGACAGGATTTTTCGTCCCGGGGAGCTGTTTTTT. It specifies CASGLDTDRIFRPGELFF.